This T cell receptor (beta chain) was identified during a study of cytomegalovirus exposure and HLA in healthy donors (dated by TCRdb to 2015 to 2018). With respect to the entire study: An earlier analysis of about 560 of the donors reported 250 to 350 Gb of sequence data and approximately 120 million unique TCR beta sequences obtained from some 200 million T cells. In addition to the first cohort of approximately 670 subjects, a separate validation cohort of 120 different subjects was used. Roughly 5 DR-DQ haplotypes were handled as single units for association and clustering because linkage in the cohort was strong. The number of donors typed differed by locus, with about 629-640 for A, B, C, DRB1 and DQB1, around 500 for DQA1, approximately 570 for DPA1, and 450 to 480 for DPB1. The study was designed to test whether signatures of past pathogen exposure could be identified by cataloging public T cell receptors. HLA typing included class I and class II loci at four-digit resolution. Donor age, sex, ethnicity and CMV serostatus were collected together with the repertoire data. The T cell repertoires of 666 subjects were profiled by immunosequencing and related to cytomegalovirus serostatus. Across approximately 400 genotyped donors of the cohort, an average of approximately 200,000 unique TCR beta nucleotide sequences per donor were sequenced, and roughly 18% of those sequences were non-productive. To decide whether each TCR beta V gene segment behaved as functional or pseudogenic, an earlier analysis of some 580 of the donors relied on high-throughput TCR beta sequencing. A later analysis re-examined previously published TCR beta repertoires from 500 to 700 donors and added high-resolution HLA genotyping to investigate patterns of TCR occurrence. To predict cytomegalovirus infection status, the study combined high-throughput TCR immunosequencing, statistical association of individual TCRs with disease status, and machine learning. A later genetic analysis used genome-wide SNP genotypes for about 60% of the roughly 700 donors, treating that subset as a discovery cohort. The later analysis used no new phenotypic data to find candidate immune exposures, relying instead on TCR beta sequences and their occurrence across donors. Among the roughly 400 genotyped donors, 75% to 90% belonged to the genetic ancestry cluster associated with self-reported Caucasian donors. About 300 gigabases of sequencing data and 70 million to 85 million unique TCR sequences were included in an early release covering under 650 HLA-typed donors. Every repertoire in the discovery cohort had been generated on one and the same sequencing platform. The paper as a whole reports these results and caveats: In a later analysis, HLA-associated TCR beta chains were found to be more clonally expanded and to have lower generation probabilities than equally common non-associated chains. A cluster of highly shared sequence variants was judged likely to be a technical artifact of the sequencing pipeline. When HLA alleles, especially DR and DQ, strongly co-occurred, TCR associations were difficult to assign to individual alleles. Across donors, most TCR sequences were observed very rarely, whereas some public TCRs were present in many individuals. According to a later analysis, most CMV-associated TCR beta chains appeared to be HLA-restricted, and the HLA associations seemed to be driven largely by CMV exposure. Roughly uniform sequencing depth across donors was assumed in presence/absence analyses, although this assumption may not hold. In a later analysis, around 17,000 TCR beta sequences were associated with specific HLA alleles at a false discovery rate of 0.05. Roughly 15 rarely observed V segments, including chromosome 9 orphons, were excluded from the earlier analysis of some 590 of the donors because counts were too low. The classifier was reported to diagnose cytomegalovirus status with high specificity and sensitivity in both the original cohort and the validation cohort. HLA typing was unavailable for some donors at each locus, so association tests used only the typed subset. Some IMGT-functional V segments, including TRBV6-2 and TRBV6-3, could not be distinguished by the 87-base-pair reads and were therefore excluded. Correlated functional status among segregating V segments might reflect linkage disequilibrium, but an unknown experimental factor could not be ruled out. In vitro tests confirmed that a few of the cytomegalovirus-associated TCR beta chains recognize cytomegalovirus antigens. According to a later analysis, TCR association rates differed among HLA loci, with DRB1 alleles showing the most associated TCRs and HLA-C alleles showing the fewest. According to the authors, the approach could potentially be generalized to other disease states and immunological phenotypes. In a later genetic analysis, a missense DCLRE1C variant was associated with V-gene and J-gene trimming of TCR beta chains, and the association was replicated in an independent cohort. The study listed approximately 160 TCR beta chains as associated with cytomegalovirus. In a later analysis, several top co-occurrence clusters were reported to appear linked to parvovirus B19, influenza, CMV and Epstein-Barr virus. An earlier analysis of around 600 of the donors showed that most TCR beta V segments appeared in productive rearrangements either about 90% or about 30% of the time, which broadly matched IMGT annotations. This cohort had only TCR beta chains sequenced, and the lack of alpha or paired-chain data limited which features could be detected. A further reported finding was that TCR beta sequences accurately predicted the HLA-A and HLA-B alleles for most subjects in the first cohort. CMV serostatus was the only immune exposure information available for the cohort. According to a later genetic analysis, donors in an Asian-associated ancestry cluster had fewer N-insertions in productive TCRs than the approximately 710-donor mean.

Trimming takes 2 bases from V and 2 bases from J, and the germline ends sit 10 bases apart. The germline V gene provides CDR1 KGHSH and CDR2 LQKENI. There are 15 amino acids in the CDR3, from cysteine to phenylalanine inclusive. Only the CDR3 portion is preserved as DNA: 45 bases, with reading frame beginning at the first base. The cohort consisted of 600 to 700 healthy bone marrow donors. At the time of sampling, every cohort member was nominally healthy, though immune exposures that went unrecorded were likely present. The donor was CMV seronegative and was included in the group of several hundred seronegative cohort members. Every donor gave a peripheral blood sample, and the peripheral blood mononuclear cells from that sample were used for TCR beta sequencing. The Qiagen DNeasy Blood Extraction Kit was used to extract genomic DNA from the blood cell samples. As regards this clone: The antigen it recognizes is unknown. No much larger clone is present one base from it, and per-base qualities are unavailable.

The library was produced with the immunoSEQ multiplex PCR assay. A mixture of 60 forward primers for TCR Vbeta segments and 13 reverse primers for TCR Jbeta segments was used in the multiplex PCR. The CDR3 region of rearranged TCR beta genes was amplified from genomic DNA with a multiplex PCR assay. The Illumina HiSeq System was used to sequence the amplified TCR beta libraries as 87-base-pair reads. Processing in the source paper ran as follows. Across the 700 or so repertoires, a later analysis counted approximately 75 million unique TCR beta chains, around 10 million of which were shared by at least two donors. Raw reads were error-corrected and collapsed into unique sequences by a nearest-neighbor algorithm in which closely related sequences were merged to remove PCR and sequencing errors. To assign V, D and J gene segments, CDR3 sequences were aligned to IMGT reference sequences. For a sequence to be retained, at least a six-nucleotide match to both a V gene segment and a J gene segment was required. A rearrangement was called productive if the CDR3 had no stop codons and remained in frame with V and J, and every other rearrangement was called non-productive. CDR3 was defined according to IMGT convention as the region running from the second conserved V-encoded cysteine to the conserved J-encoded phenylalanine. Sequences without an unambiguous match to a single V gene segment were excluded from the earlier analysis of approximately 600 of the donors. In an earlier analysis of 587 of the donors, V segments were called functional above 56.7% productive rearrangements and were called segregating when the between-donor standard deviation exceeded 5%. A statistical classification framework was built to diagnose cytomegalovirus status from the catalog of TCR beta chain sequences. In a later analysis, V and J genes were assigned by comparing TCR nucleotide sequences against IMGT/GENE-DB human TR gene sequences. In a later analysis, CDR3 sequences and most-parsimonious VDJ recombination scenarios were assigned using the TCRdist pipeline. In a later analysis, every TCR beta chain was defined by the combination of its CDR3 amino acid sequence and its V-gene family, and reads without a unique V-gene family were dropped. As a way to deal with suspected cross-contamination and a sequencing artifact, a later analysis dropped 450 to 700 nucleotide sequences that were highly shared and had low generation probability. In a later analysis, a clonal expansion index for each public chain was calculated from normalized within-repertoire ranks of inferred template counts. A later analysis computed generation probabilities with a VDJ recombination model fitted to out-of-frame rearrangements, and checked the results against IGoR. In a later analysis, hypergeometric tests were used to score TCR-TCR, TCR-HLA and TCR-CMV co-occurrence, with a repertoire-size bias correction applied to TCR pairs. False discovery rates were estimated in a later analysis by permuting HLA or CMV assignments 20 times. In a later analysis, co-occurring TCRs were grouped using DBSCAN, and TCRdist sequence similarity was added for clustering within HLA-allele-positive subsets. For co-occurrence clustering, repertoires with fewer than 30,000 or more than 120,000 public chains were excluded, along with four to six repertoires with anomalous nucleotide sharing. TCRdb mirrors the immuneACCESS table, restricted to in-frame sequences. Some clones are absent from its copies; in checked studies, under half trace to an unresolved V gene, and the reason for the others is unknown. For V, J and clone size, that table is used; D and trimming come from the DNA. Here the sample has roughly 180,000 clones; approximately 80% occur a single time. About 2.4% of the sample comes from the top ten.

The sample comprised PBMCs. The chain is assembled from TRBV18 and TRBJ2-4; TRBD1 is possibly the D segment (5 matching bases). The sequence came from a male donor in good health and CMV-seronegative. DNA sequence: TGTGCCAGCTCACCAAGTGACAGTCCCAAAAACATTCAGTACTTC. It translates as CASSPSDSPKNIQYF. Joined to the reference TRBV18 and TRBJ2-4 proteins, this CDR3 gives the full variable domain: NAGVMQNPRHLVRRRGQEARLRCSPMKGHSHVYWYRQLPEEGLKFMVYLQKENIIDESGMPKERFSAEFPKEGPSILRIQQVVRGDSAAYFCASSPSDSPKNIQYFGAGTRLSVL.